A selection of T cell receptor beta chains follows, all from one sample in a study of Graves' ophthalmopathy and Graves' hyperthyroidism. MiXCR, run by TCRdb on the multiplex PCR reads, gives a single entry per CDR3 protein. Among roughly 220,000 distinct CDR3 sequences listed, approximately 42% were seen once. The specimen was peripheral blood. These receptors originate from an adult man with Graves' ophthalmopathy. The CDR3 runs from the conserved cysteine through the conserved F or W. A D gene is named only where the DNA matches it firmly. The listing skips clone size in some rows; elsewhere it reads once, few, many or a size class.

-	TRBV7-6	TRBJ2-7	-	CASTPLGSYEQYF	TGTGCCAGCACCCCGTTGGGGTCCTACGAGCAGTACTTC
-	TRBV2	TRBJ1-2	-	CASSGGGASDYGYTF	TGTGCCAGCAGTGGGGGGGGGGCTTCTGACTATGGCTACACCTTC
-	TRBV4-1	TRBJ2-5	-	CASSQGGQASQETQYF	TGCGCCAGCAGCCAAGGAGGGCAGGCCTCCCAAGAGACCCAGTACTTC
many	TRBV29-1	TRBJ1-1	TRBD1	CSVGTGDLSGTEAFF	TGCAGCGTTGGGACAGGGGATTTGAGTGGGACTGAAGCTTTCTTT
-	TRBV7-9	TRBJ2-5	-	CASSLASFGSGETQYF	TGTGCCAGCAGCTTAGCTTCGTTCGGGAGCGGAGAGACCCAGTACTTC
-	TRBV9	TRBJ2-5	TRBD1	CASSVAGTVETQYF	TGTGCCAGCAGCGTAGCTGGGACAGTCGAGACCCAGTACTTC
few	TRBV20-1	TRBJ1-1	-	CSARDSGLGTEAFF	TGCAGTGCTAGAGATTCAGGGTTGGGGACTGAAGCTTTCTTT
-	TRBV9	TRBJ1-6	-	CASSQGAGHYNSPLHF	TGTGCCAGCAGCCAAGGCGCCGGTCACTATAATTCACCCCTCCACTTT
-	TRBV4-2	TRBJ1-4	TRBD1	CASSQDGSGQGGEKLFF	TGTGCCAGCAGCCAAGATGGTTCGGGACAGGGAGGCGAAAAACTGTTTTTT
few	TRBV10-3	TRBJ1-5	-	CAISEHRDTVTGQPQHF	TGTGCCATCAGTGAACACCGGGACACGGTCACGGGTCAGCCCCAGCATTTT
-	TRBV7-9	TRBJ2-2	TRBD2	CASSFSGTNTGELFF	TGTGCCAGCAGCTTTAGCGGGACGAACACCGGGGAGCTGTTTTTT
-	TRBV15	TRBJ1-3	-	CATSPLSRQGAGNTIYF	TGTGCCACCAGCCCTCTCTCCCGCCAAGGGGCTGGAAACACCATATATTTT
-	TRBV3-1	TRBJ2-5	-	CASTSQGGTAQYF	TGTGCCAGCACCTCACAGGGGGGGACGGCCCAGTACTTC
few	TRBV7-9	TRBJ2-7	TRBD1	CASSRDSNYEQYF	TGTGCCAGCAGCCGGGACAGCAACTACGAGCAGTACTTC
once	TRBV7-3	TRBJ2-2	-	CASSLMTGATTGELFF	TGTGCCAGCAGCTTAATGACAGGAGCCACCACCGGGGAGCTGTTTTTT
few	TRBV20-1	TRBJ1-2	-	CSARDRSARNANYGYTF	TGCAGTGCTAGAGATCGGTCAGCCCGGAACGCTAACTATGGCTACACCTTC
-	TRBV7-9	TRBJ2-7	TRBD1	CASSARAGGSYEQYF	TGTGCCAGCAGCGCGCGGGCAGGGGGTTCCTACGAGCAGTACTTC
few	TRBV4-1	TRBJ2-5	TRBD2	CASSPAQLAEETQYF	TGCGCCAGCAGCCCAGCCCAGCTAGCGGAAGAGACCCAGTACTTC
few	TRBV19	TRBJ1-5	TRBD1	CASSIPTGAGHQPQHF	TGTGCCAGTAGTATCCCGACAGGGGCGGGTCATCAGCCCCAGCATTTT
-	TRBV29-1	TRBJ2-2	TRBD2	CSVTSGRRNTGELFF	TGCAGCGTGACTAGCGGGAGACGTAACACCGGGGAGCTGTTTTTT
-	TRBV29-1	TRBJ1-2	-	CSVEVSRGCGYTF	TGCAGCGTTGAAGTGTCGCGGGGCTGTGGCTACACCTTC
-	TRBV5-8	TRBJ2-7	-	CASRTDSPEQYF	TGTGCCAGCAGAACCGACAGCCCCGAGCAGTACTTC
-	TRBV20-1	TRBJ1-1	-	CSARSGAMNTEAFF	TGCAGTGCTAGGTCAGGGGCGATGAACACTGAAGCTTTCTTT
-	TRBV5-1	TRBJ2-6	-	CASGNTGTSGANVLTF	TGCGCCAGCGGCAACACAGGGACCTCTGGGGCCAACGTCCTGACTTTC
-	TRBV20-1	TRBJ1-5	-	CSAGDINQPQHF	TGCAGTGCAGGGGACATCAATCAGCCCCAGCATTTT
many	TRBV10-3	TRBJ2-2	-	CAISVSTGELFF	TGTGCCATCAGTGTAAGCACCGGGGAGCTGTTTTTT
-	TRBV20-1	TRBJ1-6	TRBD1	CSAREVQGIGVSPLHF	TGCAGTGCTAGAGAAGTACAGGGGATTGGTGTTTCACCCCTCCACTTT